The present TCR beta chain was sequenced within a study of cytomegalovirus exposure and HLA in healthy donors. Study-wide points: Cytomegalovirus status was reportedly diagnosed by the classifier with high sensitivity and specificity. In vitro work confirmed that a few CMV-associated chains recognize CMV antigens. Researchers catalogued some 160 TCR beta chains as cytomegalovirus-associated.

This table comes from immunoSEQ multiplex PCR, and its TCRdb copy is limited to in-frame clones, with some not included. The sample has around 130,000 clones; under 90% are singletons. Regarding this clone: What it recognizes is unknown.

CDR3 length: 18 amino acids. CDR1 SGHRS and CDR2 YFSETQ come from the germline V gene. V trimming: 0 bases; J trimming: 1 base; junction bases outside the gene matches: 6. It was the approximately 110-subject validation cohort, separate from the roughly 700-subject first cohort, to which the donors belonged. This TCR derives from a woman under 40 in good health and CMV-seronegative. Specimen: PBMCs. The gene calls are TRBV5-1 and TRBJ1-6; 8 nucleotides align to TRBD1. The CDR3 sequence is CASSLATGGNSYNSPLHF. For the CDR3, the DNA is TGCGCCAGCAGCTTGGCAACAGGGGGAAATTCCTATAATTCACCCCTCCACTTT.